The present entry profiles one T cell receptor beta chain with its context. Sequencing used immunoSEQ multiplex PCR; TCRdb keeps in-frame clones, though not all of them. The sample yields 600,000 or so clones, more than 70% seen once. The data were obtained in a study of shared T cell receptors in the human thymus. This CDR3 contains 15 residues. Germline V CDR1 and CDR2: MNHEY, SVGAGI. Trimming took off 0 bases at V and 7 bases at J, with 15 bases between the two ends. A further study also used this sample, focusing on human thymus T cells.

This chain connects TRBV6-5 to TRBJ1-2, with D unresolved. The TCR was taken from a boy in the first two years of life with a congenital heart defect. Material: thymocytes. CDR3 amino acids: CASSYSIRDEGGYTF. CDR3 in DNA: TGTGCCAGCAGTTACTCGATACGGGATGAAGGTGGCTACACCTTC.